The sequence of this T cell receptor (beta chain) was determined in a study of blood T cell repertoires in COVID-19. The V gene's germline CDR1 is SGHRS and CDR2 YFSETQ. CDR3 length: 16 residues. V was trimmed by 0 bases and J by 2 bases, leaving 12 bases between them. This clone was recorded a few times. This table comes from immunoSEQ multiplex PCR, and its TCRdb copy is limited to in-frame clones, with some not included. This repertoire shows 200,000 to 250,000 clones, roughly 82% found once; its top ten account for roughly 2%. V gene TRBV5-1 combines with J gene TRBJ1-3; D may be TRBD1 (5 bases). The sample taken for sequencing was PBMCs or T cells enriched from blood (not recorded which). The clonotype was recovered from a woman aged 50 to 60 who had recovered from COVID-19. This CDR3 reads CASSLVQGSTGNTIYF. As DNA, the CDR3 is TGCGCCAGCAGCTTGGTCCAGGGAAGCACTGGAAACACCATATATTTT.